A single sample is the source of the 2 T cell receptor beta chains below, sequenced in a study of cytomegalovirus exposure and HLA in healthy donors. 60 Vbeta and 13 Jbeta primers were used in PCR. Sequencing used immunoSEQ multiplex PCR; TCRdb keeps in-frame clones, though not all of them. The sample has 150,000 to 200,000 clones, around 82% seen once. Material: PBMCs. The receptor source for this set is a woman in her twenties or thirties in good health and CMV-seropositive.

This chain joins TRBV11-3 and TRBJ2-1; 13 bases are shared with TRBD2. From germline, CDR1 is SGHNT and CDR2 YENEEA. V gave up 4 bases and J gave up 3 bases; unmatched junction bases: 3. This CDR3 contains 16 residues. CDR3 sequence: CASSSTSGRLYNEQFF. DNA of the CDR3: TGTGCCAGCAGCTCGACTAGCGGGAGGCTCTACAATGAGCAGTTCTTC.

The chain is built from TRBV30 and TRBJ1-5; weak D call: TRBD1 (6 bases). V lost 4 bases, J lost 4 bases, and 11 bases lay in between. CDR1 GTSNPN and CDR2 SVGIG come from the germline V gene (reference sequence). CDR3 length equals 13 residues. This chain's CDR3 is CAWTTQGNQPQHF. CDR3 coding DNA: TGTGCCTGGACGACTCAGGGGAATCAGCCCCAGCATTTT.